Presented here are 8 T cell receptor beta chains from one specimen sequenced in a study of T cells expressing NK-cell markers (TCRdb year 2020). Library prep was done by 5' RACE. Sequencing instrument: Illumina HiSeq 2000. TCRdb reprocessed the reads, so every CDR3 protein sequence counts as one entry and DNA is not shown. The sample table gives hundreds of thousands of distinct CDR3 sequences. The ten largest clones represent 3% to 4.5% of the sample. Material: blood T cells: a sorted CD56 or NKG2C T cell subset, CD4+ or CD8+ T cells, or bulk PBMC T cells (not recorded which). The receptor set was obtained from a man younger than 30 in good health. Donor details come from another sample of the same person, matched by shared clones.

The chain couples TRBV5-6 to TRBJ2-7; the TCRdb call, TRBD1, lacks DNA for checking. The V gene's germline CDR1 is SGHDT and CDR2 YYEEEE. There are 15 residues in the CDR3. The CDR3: CASSFRGSGFYEQYF. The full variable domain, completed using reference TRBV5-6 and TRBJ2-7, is DAGVTQSPTHLIKTRGQQVTLRCSPKSGHDTVSWYQQALGQGPQFIFQYYEEEERQRGNFPDRFSGHQFPNYSSELNVNALLLGDSALYLCASSFRGSGFYEQYFGPGTRLTVT.

The CDR3 here is CATSRGEGSGYTF. The V call is TRBV15, the J call TRBJ1-2. The CDR3 totals 13 residues. In germline, CDR1 is LNHNV, CDR2 YYDKDF (reference sequence).

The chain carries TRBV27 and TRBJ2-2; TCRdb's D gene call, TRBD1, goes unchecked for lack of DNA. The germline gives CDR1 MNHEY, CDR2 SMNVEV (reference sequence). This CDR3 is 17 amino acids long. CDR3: CASSWSRVHANTGELFF.

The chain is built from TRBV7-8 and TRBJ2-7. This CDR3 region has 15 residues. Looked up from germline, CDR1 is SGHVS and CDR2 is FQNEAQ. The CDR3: CASSLGAGISYEQYF.

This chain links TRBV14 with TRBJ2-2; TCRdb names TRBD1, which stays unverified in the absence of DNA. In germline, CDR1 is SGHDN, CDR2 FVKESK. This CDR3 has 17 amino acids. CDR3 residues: CASSQARTGYFTGELFF.

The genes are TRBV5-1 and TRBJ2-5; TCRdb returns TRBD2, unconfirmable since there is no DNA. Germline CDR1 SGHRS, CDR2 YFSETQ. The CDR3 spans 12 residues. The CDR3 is CASGEDEETQYF.

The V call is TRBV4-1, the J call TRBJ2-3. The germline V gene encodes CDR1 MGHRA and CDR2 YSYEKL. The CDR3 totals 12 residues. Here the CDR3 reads CASSREVDTQYF.

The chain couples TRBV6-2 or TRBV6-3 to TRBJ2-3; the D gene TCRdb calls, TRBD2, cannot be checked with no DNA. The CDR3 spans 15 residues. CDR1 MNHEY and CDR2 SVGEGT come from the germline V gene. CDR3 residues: CASSTGTFSTDTQYF.